The 5 T cell receptor beta chains below all came from one sample that was sequenced in a study of blood T cell repertoires in COVID-19. The assay was immunoSEQ multiplex PCR, and TCRdb's table has in-frame clones only and misses some. This sample has around 26,000 clones; roughly 80% occur once, and the top ten carry roughly 57%. The source material was peripheral blood. These TCRs come from an elderly woman with acute or convalescent COVID-19.

This chain connects TRBV19 to TRBJ1-2; no reliable D call. Germline V gives CDR1 LNHDA, CDR2 SQIVND (reference sequence). The CDR3 contains 15 residues. Trimming pared 5 bases from V and 5 bases from J, leaving 18 bases between. CDR3 sequence reads: CASSRVGEIPYGYTF. The CDR3 bases are TGTGCCAGTAGTCGTGTCGGAGAGATCCCTTATGGCTACACCTTC.

The table lists this clone with a count of one. The chain combines TRBV6-6 with TRBJ1-4; D remains unclear. Per the germline V gene, CDR1 is MNHNY and CDR2 is SVGAGI (reference sequence). The CDR3 loop spans 13 amino acids. Trimming shortened V by 2 bases and J by 7 bases, and 8 bases separated the two germline ends. CDR3 protein: CASSYVSGEKLFF. The DNA of the CDR3 is TGTGCCAGCAGTTACGTGAGTGGTGAAAAACTGTTTTTT.

The rearrangement links TRBV2 to TRBJ1-4; the match to TRBD1 covers 7 bases. Per the germline V gene, CDR1 is SNHLY and CDR2 is FYNNEI. The V and J ends lost 7 bases and 7 bases, in that order; junction bases with no gene match: 6. This CDR3 comprises 13 residues. This CDR3 reads CASNPGGLEKLFF. CDR3 bases: TGTGCCAGCAACCCAGGGGGGCTTGAAAAACTGTTTTTT. Supplemented by reference TRBV2 and TRBJ1-4, the full variable domain reads EPEVTQTPSHQVTQMGQEVILRCVPISNHLYFYWYRQILGQKVEFLVSFYNNEISEKSEIFDDQFSVERPDGSNFTLKIRSTKLEDSAMYFCASNPGGLEKLFFGSGTQLSVL.

The V and J genes are TRBV10-3 and TRBJ1-2; TRBD1 aligns across 9 bases. Germline V gives CDR1 ENHRY, CDR2 SYGVKD. The junction had 3 bases not matched to a gene; V was cut back by 3 bases and J by 4 bases. The CDR3 has 14 amino acids. CDR3 residues: CAISEGTGLYGYTF. The CDR3 DNA sequence: TGTGCCATCAGTGAAGGGACAGGGCTCTATGGCTACACCTTC.

V usage is TRBV18 and J usage is TRBJ1-3, with 8 positions matching TRBD1. V shed 3 bases and J 8 bases; nucleotides not matched to a gene: 9. CDR1 is KGHSH, CDR2 LQKENI, per germline. There are 15 residues in the CDR3. The CDR3 DNA sequence: TGTGCCAGCTCACCCGACAGGGGCTCCCGGGACACCATATATTTT. Its protein product is CASSPDRGSRDTIYF.